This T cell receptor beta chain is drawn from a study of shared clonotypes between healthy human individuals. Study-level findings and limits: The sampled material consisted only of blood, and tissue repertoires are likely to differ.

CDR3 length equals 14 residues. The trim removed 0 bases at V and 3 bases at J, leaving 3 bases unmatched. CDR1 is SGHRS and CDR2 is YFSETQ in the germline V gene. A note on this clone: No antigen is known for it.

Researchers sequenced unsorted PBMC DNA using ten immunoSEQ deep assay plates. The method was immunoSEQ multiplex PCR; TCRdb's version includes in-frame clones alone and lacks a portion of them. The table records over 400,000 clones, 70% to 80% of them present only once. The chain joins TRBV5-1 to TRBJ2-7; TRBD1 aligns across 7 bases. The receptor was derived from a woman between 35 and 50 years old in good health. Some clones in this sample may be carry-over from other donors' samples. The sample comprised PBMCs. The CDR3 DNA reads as TGCGCCAGCAGCTTGGCGGGACAGTTCTACGAGCAGTACTTC. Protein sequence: CASSLAGQFYEQYF.